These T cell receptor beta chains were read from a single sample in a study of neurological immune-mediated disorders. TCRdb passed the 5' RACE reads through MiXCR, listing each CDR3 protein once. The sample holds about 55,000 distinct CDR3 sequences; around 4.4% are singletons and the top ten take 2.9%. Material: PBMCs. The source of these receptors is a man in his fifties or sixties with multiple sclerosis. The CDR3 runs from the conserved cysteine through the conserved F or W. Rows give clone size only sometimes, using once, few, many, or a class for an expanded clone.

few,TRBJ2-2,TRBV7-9,CASNPLPGTSGDTGELFF
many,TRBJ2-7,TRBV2,CASTGTTPYEQYF
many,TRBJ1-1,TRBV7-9,CASEGGIGYTEAFF
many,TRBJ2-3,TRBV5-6,CASSWSADTQYF
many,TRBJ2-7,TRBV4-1,CASSPQLTIRDTHYEQYF
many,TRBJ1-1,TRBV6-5,CASSYTGQYTTEAFF
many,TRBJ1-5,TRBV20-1,CIDWGQGLLNQPQHF
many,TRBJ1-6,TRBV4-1,CASSQDPGKNSPLHF
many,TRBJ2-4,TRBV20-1,CSALAGSTKNIQYF
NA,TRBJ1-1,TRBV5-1,CASTEFGNTEAFF
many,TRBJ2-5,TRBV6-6,CASSPLLAGEETQYF
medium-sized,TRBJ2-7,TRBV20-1,CSASAQRDVDEQYF
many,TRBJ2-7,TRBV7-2,CASSTPGQGAEQYF
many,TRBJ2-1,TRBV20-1,CSASLSSYNEQFF
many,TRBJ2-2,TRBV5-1,CASRGQGTAGELFF
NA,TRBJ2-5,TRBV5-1,CASSSRVRQETQYF
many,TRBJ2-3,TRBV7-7,CASSTGQTTDTQYF
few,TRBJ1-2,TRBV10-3,CAISGTGNYGYTF
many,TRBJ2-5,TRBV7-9,CASSFTSGAQETQYF
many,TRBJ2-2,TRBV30,CAWKGASNTGELFF
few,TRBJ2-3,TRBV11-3,CASSLVTNTDTQYF
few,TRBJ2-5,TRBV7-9,CASSSGTNVYQETQYF
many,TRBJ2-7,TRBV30,CAWFTGRGEQYF
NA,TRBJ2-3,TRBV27,CASSFGSTDTQYF
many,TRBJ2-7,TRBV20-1,CSARGVGGYEQYF
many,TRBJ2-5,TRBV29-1,CSVRPGEETQYF
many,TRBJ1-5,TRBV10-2,CASSESFGGAGTYSNQPQHF
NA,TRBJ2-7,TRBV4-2,CASSFRRDLYEQYF
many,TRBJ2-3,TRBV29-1,CSVEDGKDTQYF
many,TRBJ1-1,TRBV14,CASSQNRQGTAFF
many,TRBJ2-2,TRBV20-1,CSASPADLNTGELFF
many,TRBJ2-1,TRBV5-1,CASSLAQGAGNEQFF
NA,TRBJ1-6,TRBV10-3,CAVQGARSPLNF
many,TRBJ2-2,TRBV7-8,CASSLQGANTGELFF
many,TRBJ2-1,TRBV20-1,CSAWTSGRGEQFF
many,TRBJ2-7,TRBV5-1,CASSLAGTYEQYF
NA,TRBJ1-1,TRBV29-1,CSVEDNLNTEAFF
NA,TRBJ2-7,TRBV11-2,CASSLGLATEQYF
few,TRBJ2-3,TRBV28,CASNSGHLTDTQYF
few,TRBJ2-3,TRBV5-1,CASSLRGGTDTQYF